The rows below give T cell receptor beta chains drawn from one sample of a study of blood T cell repertoires in COVID-19. This table comes from immunoSEQ multiplex PCR, and its TCRdb copy is limited to in-frame clones, with some not included. The sample has 90,000 to 150,000 clones, around three quarters seen once. Input material: peripheral blood. The receptors come from a woman older than 75 with acute or convalescent COVID-19. The CDR3 runs from the conserved cysteine through the conserved F or W. The D gene is left open where the match is weak. A row's size may be missing; if present it is once, few, many or a size class.

clone_size	d_call	j_call	v_call	cdr3_aa	cdr3_nt
once	TRBD1	TRBJ2-1	TRBV7-2	CASSWTRGGAGNEQFF	TGTGCCAGCAGCTGGACCCGAGGGGGCGCGGGCAATGAGCAGTTCTTC
.	TRBD2	TRBJ2-7	TRBV28	CASSPTGTSGRALYEQYF	TGTGCCAGCAGCCCGACCGGGACTAGCGGGAGGGCCTTATACGAGCAGTACTTC
.	.	TRBJ1-4	TRBV19	CASTKQATNEKLFF	TGTGCCAGCACCAAACAAGCAACTAATGAAAAACTGTTTTTT
.	TRBD2	TRBJ2-7	TRBV6-1	CASSERIGGESYEQYF	TGTGCCAGCAGTGAAAGGATCGGGGGGGAGTCCTACGAGCAGTACTTC
.	TRBD1	TRBJ1-5	TRBV6-5	CASSRQGFNQPQHF	TGTGCCAGCAGCCGACAGGGGTTCAATCAGCCCCAGCATTTT
.	TRBD1	TRBJ1-6	TRBV28	CASSSGTGHSPLHF	TGTGCCAGCAGCTCCGGGACAGGGCATTCACCCCTCCACTTT
.	TRBD2	TRBJ2-1	TRBV7-3	CASTRLAGGPLFF	TGTGCCAGCACCAGACTAGCGGGAGGGCCTTTGTTCTTC
.	.	TRBJ1-4	TRBV19	CASSIGQTYNEKLFF	TGTGCCAGTAGTATAGGACAGACCTACAATGAAAAACTGTTTTTT
once	TRBD1	TRBJ2-7	TRBV3-1/TRBV3-2	CASSHGQGIYEQYF	TGTGCCAGCAGCCATGGACAGGGGATCTACGAGCAGTACTTC
.	.	TRBJ1-4	TRBV27	CASSFQGTNEKLFF	TGTGCCAGCAGTTTTCAGGGGACTAATGAAAAACTGTTTTTT
.	TRBD1	TRBJ2-7	TRBV6-6	CASSYGTGVYEQYF	TGTGCCAGCAGTTACGGGACAGGGGTATACGAGCAGTACTTC
.	.	TRBJ1-5	TRBV4-1	CASSQEAQDYSNQPQHF	TGCGCCAGCAGCCAAGAGGCACAGGACTATAGCAATCAGCCCCAGCATTTT
.	TRBD1	TRBJ2-1	TRBV4-1	CASSLDRGSSYNEQFF	TGCGCCAGCAGCCTCGACAGGGGCAGCTCCTACAATGAGCAGTTCTTC
.	.	TRBJ1-6	TRBV19	CASSMLTGNSPLHF	TGTGCCAGTAGTATGTTAACAGGGAATTCACCCCTCCACTTT
.	.	TRBJ1-4	TRBV9	CASSVGGLTNEKLFF	TGTGCCAGCAGCGTAGGAGGTCTTACTAATGAAAAACTGTTTTTT
.	.	TRBJ2-4	TRBV6-4	CASSVLAGDIAKNIQYF	TGTGCCAGCAGTGTCTTAGCAGGGGACATAGCCAAAAACATTCAGTACTTC
once	.	TRBJ1-1	TRBV7-9	CASSQRMGLVNTEAFF	TGTGCCAGCAGCCAACGTATGGGCCTGGTGAACACTGAAGCTTTCTTT
few	.	TRBJ1-1	TRBV19	CASSSVRAEAFF	TGTGCCAGTAGTTCTGTCCGAGCGGAAGCTTTCTTT
once	TRBD1	TRBJ1-1	TRBV19	CASSRQGLNTEAFF	TGTGCCAGTAGTCGACAGGGGTTGAACACTGAAGCTTTCTTT
.	.	TRBJ1-4	TRBV7-2	CASSQQGPTNEKLFF	TGTGCCAGCAGCCAACAGGGACCAACTAATGAAAAACTGTTTTTT
.	TRBD1	TRBJ1-2	TRBV6-5	CASSYGTGPLGGYTF	TGTGCCAGCAGTTACGGGACAGGGCCTTTAGGTGGCTACACCTTC
.	.	TRBJ1-1	TRBV15	CATSRVVTNTEAFF	TGTGCCACCAGCAGAGTCGTTACTAACACTGAAGCTTTCTTT
once	.	TRBJ1-4	TRBV5-1	CASSLATGYRSNEKLFF	TGCGCCAGCAGCTTGGCCACAGGGTATCGGTCTAATGAAAAACTGTTTTTT
.	TRBD1	TRBJ1-5	TRBV11-3	CASSLTGSGQPQHF	TGTGCCAGCAGCTTGACAGGGTCTGGACAGCCCCAGCATTTT
.	.	TRBJ2-3	TRBV3-1/TRBV3-2	CASSPRRGRTDTQYF	TGTGCCAGCAGCCCCCGGCGGGGACGCACAGATACGCAGTATTTT
once	.	TRBJ1-3	TRBV28	CASSLRRYGISGNTIYF	TGTGCCAGCAGTTTAAGGAGGTACGGCATCTCTGGAAACACCATATATTTT
.	TRBD1	TRBJ1-5	TRBV18	CASSPGTGESQPQHF	TGTGCCAGCTCCCCCGGGACAGGGGAATCTCAGCCCCAGCATTTT
.	.	TRBJ1-4	TRBV16	CASSQSKTGFNEKLFF	TGTGCCAGCAGCCAATCGAAAACAGGGTTCAACGAAAAACTGTTTTTT
.	TRBD2	TRBJ2-1	TRBV29-1	CSVEIAGVPYNEQFF	TGCAGCGTTGAAATAGCGGGAGTCCCCTACAATGAGCAGTTCTTC